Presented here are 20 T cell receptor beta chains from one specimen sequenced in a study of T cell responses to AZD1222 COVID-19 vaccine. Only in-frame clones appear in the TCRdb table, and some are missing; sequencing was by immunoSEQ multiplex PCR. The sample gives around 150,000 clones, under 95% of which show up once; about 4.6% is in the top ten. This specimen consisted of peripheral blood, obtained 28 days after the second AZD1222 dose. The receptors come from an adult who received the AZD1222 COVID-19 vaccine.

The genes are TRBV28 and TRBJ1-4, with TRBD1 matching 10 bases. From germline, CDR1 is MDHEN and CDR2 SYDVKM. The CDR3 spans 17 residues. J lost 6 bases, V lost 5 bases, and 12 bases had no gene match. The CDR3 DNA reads TGTGCCAGCAGTCCGACGGGACAGGGGAAAGGGGATGAAAAACTGTTTTTT. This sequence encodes CASSPTGQGKGDEKLFF.

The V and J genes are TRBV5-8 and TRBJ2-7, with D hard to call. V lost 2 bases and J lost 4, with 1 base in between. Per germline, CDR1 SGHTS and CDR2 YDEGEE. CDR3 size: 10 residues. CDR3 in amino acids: CASSLYEQYF. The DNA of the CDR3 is TGTGCCAGCAGCTTATACGAGCAGTACTTC.

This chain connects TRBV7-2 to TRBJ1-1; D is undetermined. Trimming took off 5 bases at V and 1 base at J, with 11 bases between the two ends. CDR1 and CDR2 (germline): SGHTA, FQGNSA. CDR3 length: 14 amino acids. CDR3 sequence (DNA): TGTGCCAGCAGCCCGAGGGAGGGGAACACTGAAGCTTTCTTT. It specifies CASSPREGNTEAFF.

The CDR3 here is CASSLEGVFGKTEAFF. As DNA, the CDR3 is TGTGCCAGCAGTTTAGAGGGGGTGTTCGGGAAGACTGAAGCTTTCTTT. The chain joins TRBV27 to TRBJ1-1; maybe TRBD1 (6 bases). The CDR3 has 16 residues. V lost 2 bases and J 5 bases, leaving 18 bases between the germline ends. Germline lookup yields CDR1 MNHEY and CDR2 SMNVEV (reference sequence).

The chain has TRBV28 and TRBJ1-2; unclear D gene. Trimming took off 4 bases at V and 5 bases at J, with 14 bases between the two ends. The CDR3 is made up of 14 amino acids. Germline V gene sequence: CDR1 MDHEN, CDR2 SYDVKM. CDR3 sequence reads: CASSSPSQQYGYTF. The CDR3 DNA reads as TGTGCCAGCAGTTCACCCTCCCAACAGTATGGCTACACCTTC.

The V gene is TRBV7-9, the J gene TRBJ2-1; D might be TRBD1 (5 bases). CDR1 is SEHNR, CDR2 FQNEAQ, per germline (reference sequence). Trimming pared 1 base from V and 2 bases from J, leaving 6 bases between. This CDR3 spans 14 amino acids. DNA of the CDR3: TGTGCCAGCAGCTTAGAAGGGGCCTACAATGAGCAGTTCTTC. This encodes CASSLEGAYNEQFF.

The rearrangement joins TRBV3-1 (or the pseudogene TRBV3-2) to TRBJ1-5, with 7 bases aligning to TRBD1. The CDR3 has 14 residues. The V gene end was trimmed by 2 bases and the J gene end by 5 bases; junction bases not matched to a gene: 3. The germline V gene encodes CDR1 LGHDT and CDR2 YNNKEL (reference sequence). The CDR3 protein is CASSQRTGDQPQHF. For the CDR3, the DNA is TGTGCCAGCAGCCAAAGGACAGGAGATCAGCCCCAGCATTTT.

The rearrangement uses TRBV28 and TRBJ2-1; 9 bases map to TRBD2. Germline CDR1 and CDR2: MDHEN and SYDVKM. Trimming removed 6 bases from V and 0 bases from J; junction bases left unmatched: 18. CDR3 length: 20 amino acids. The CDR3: CASRRKGTSFSTTSYNEQFF. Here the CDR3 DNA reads TGTGCCAGCAGGAGAAAAGGGACTAGCTTTTCCACTACCTCCTACAATGAGCAGTTCTTC.

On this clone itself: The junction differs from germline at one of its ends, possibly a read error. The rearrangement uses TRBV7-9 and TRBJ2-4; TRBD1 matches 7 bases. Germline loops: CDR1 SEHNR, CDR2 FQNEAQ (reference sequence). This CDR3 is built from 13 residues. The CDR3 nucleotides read TGTGCCAGCAGCCCCACGAGGGGACAGATTCCGTACTTC. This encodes CASSPTRGQIPYF.

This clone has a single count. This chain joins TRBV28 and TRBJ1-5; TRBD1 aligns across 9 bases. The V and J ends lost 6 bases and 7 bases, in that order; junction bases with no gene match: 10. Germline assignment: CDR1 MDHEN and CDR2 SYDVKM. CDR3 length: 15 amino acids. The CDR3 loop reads CASSGIQGALQPQHF. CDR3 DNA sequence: TGTGCCAGCAGCGGAATACAGGGGGCCTTGCAGCCCCAGCATTTT.

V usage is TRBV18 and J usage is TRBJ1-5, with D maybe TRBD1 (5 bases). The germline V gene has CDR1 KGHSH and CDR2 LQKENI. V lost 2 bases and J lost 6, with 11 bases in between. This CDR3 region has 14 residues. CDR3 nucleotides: TGTGCCAGCTCACCAGAGGCTGGGGGTCAGCCCCAGCATTTT. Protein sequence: CASSPEAGGQPQHF.

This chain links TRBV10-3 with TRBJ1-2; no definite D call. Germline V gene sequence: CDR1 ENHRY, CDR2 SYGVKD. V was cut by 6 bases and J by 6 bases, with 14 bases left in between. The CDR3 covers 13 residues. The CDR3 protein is CAISPTQENGYTF. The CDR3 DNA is TGTGCCATCAGCCCCACCCAGGAAAATGGCTACACCTTC.

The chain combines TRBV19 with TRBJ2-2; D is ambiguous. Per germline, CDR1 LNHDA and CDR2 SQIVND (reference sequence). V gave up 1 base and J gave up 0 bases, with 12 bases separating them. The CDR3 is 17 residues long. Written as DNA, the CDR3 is TGTGCCAGTAGTATAGGAAGTACCGACACGAACACCGGGGAGCTGTTTTTT. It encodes CASSIGSTDTNTGELFF. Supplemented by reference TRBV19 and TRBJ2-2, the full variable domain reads DGGITQSPKYLFRKEGQNVTLSCEQNLNHDAMYWYRQDPGQGLRLIYYSQIVNDFQKGDIAEGYSVSREKKESFPLTVTSAQKNPTAFYLCASSIGSTDTNTGELFFGEGSRLTVL.

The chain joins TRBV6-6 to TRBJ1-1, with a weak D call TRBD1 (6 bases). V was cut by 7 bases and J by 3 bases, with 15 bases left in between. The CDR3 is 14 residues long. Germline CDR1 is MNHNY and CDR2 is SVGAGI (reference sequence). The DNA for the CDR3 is TGTGCCAGCACTTCACGGGGGCAGGACACTGAAGCTTTCTTT. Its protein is CASTSRGQDTEAFF.

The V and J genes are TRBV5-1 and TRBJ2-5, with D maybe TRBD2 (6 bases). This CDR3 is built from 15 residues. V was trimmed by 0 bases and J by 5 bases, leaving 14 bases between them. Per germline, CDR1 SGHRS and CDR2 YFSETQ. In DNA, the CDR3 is TGCGCCAGCAGCTTGGTAGGGGACTGGGGGGAGACCCAGTACTTC. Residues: CASSLVGDWGETQYF.

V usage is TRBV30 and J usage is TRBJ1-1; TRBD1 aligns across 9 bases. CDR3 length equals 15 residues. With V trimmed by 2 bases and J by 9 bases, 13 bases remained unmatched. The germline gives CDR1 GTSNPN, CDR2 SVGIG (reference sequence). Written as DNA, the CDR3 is TGTGCCTGGAGTCGAAGGACAGGGGTGGAAGCTAAAGCTTTCTTT. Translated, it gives CAWSRRTGVEAKAFF.

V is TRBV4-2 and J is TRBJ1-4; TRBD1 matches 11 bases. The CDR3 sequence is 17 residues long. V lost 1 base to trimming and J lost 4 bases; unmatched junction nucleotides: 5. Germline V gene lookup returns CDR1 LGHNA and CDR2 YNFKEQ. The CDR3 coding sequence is TGTGCCAGCAGCCAAGGGACAGGGGGCTCCTATAATGAAAAACTGTTTTTT. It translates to CASSQGTGGSYNEKLFF.

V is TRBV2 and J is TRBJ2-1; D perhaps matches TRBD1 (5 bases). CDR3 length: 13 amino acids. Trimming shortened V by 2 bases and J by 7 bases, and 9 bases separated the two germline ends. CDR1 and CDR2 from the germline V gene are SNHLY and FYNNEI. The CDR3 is CASSESAGNEQFF. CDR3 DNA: TGTGCCAGCAGTGAATCGGCAGGGAATGAGCAGTTCTTC. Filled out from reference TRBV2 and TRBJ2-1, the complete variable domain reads EPEVTQTPSHQVTQMGQEVILRCVPISNHLYFYWYRQILGQKVEFLVSFYNNEISEKSEIFDDQFSVERPDGSNFTLKIRSTKLEDSAMYFCASSESAGNEQFFGPGTRLTVL.

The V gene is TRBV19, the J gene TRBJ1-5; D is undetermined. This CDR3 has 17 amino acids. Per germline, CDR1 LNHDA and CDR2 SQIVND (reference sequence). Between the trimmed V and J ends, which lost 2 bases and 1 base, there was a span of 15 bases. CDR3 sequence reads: CASSIINKGMSNQPQHF. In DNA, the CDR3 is TGTGCCAGTAGTATAATAAACAAAGGGATGAGCAATCAGCCCCAGCATTTT.

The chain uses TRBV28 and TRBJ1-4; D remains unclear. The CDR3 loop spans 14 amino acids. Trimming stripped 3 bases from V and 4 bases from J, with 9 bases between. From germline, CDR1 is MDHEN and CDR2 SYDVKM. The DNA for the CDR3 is TGTGCCAGCAGTTTGAGCTTGGGTAATGAAAAACTGTTTTTT. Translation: CASSLSLGNEKLFF.